This entry lists 5 T cell receptor beta chains sequenced from one sample in a study of T cell responses to AZD1222 COVID-19 vaccine. Method: immunoSEQ multiplex PCR; TCRdb's copy keeps in-frame clones and lacks some. The sample includes around 99,000 clones, about nine tenths of them seen just once. The material sequenced was peripheral blood, taken 28 days after the second AZD1222 dose. The receptors come from an adult who received the AZD1222 COVID-19 vaccine.

V is TRBV7-9 and J is TRBJ1-6; 7 bases are shared with TRBD1. With 4 bases clipped from V and 0 bases from J, the junction kept 9 bases outside the gene matches. Germline V gene data show CDR1 as SEHNR and CDR2 as FQNEAQ (reference sequence). CDR3 length: 18 residues. CDR3 sequence reads: CASSSGQSLSSYNSPLHF. The CDR3 DNA reads TGTGCCAGCAGCTCGGGACAGAGCCTAAGCTCCTATAATTCACCCCTCCACTTT.

The count of this clone is one. The genes are TRBV5-1 and TRBJ1-1; a possible D gene is TRBD1 (5 bases). V was trimmed by 2 bases and J by 3 bases, leaving 11 bases between them. The CDR3 contains 14 residues. Germline V gene sequence: CDR1 SGHRS, CDR2 YFSETQ. Written as DNA, the CDR3 is TGCGCCAGCAGCTTCCGGGACGTCGACACTGAAGCTTTCTTT. It translates to CASSFRDVDTEAFF.

The gene calls are TRBV2 and TRBJ1-3; no firm D call. The CDR3 is 13 residues long. V was cut by 7 bases and J by 0 bases, with 7 bases left in between. Germline V gives CDR1 SNHLY, CDR2 FYNNEI. The CDR3: CASIDLSGNTIYF. The CDR3, as DNA: TGTGCCAGCATTGATCTCTCTGGAAACACCATATATTTT.

The V gene is TRBV2, the J gene TRBJ2-1; unclear D gene. CDR1 and CDR2 from the germline V gene are SNHLY and FYNNEI. This CDR3 has 15 residues. The V end lost 6 bases, the J end lost 0 bases, and 12 bases lay between the germline ends. CDR3 DNA sequence: TGTGCCAGCAGCGCCGGACGGAACTCCTACAATGAGCAGTTCTTC. Translated: CASSAGRNSYNEQFF.

The chain couples TRBV7-2 to TRBJ1-2; D is unresolved. This CDR3 region has 15 residues. V was pared by 3 bases and J by 3 bases, with 14 bases between. Germline CDR1 reads SGHTA; CDR2 reads FQGNSA. The CDR3 region has the DNA TGTGCCAGCAGCTTTGTAGGGTTCGGGGACTATGGCTACACCTTC. This translates into CASSFVGFGDYGYTF.